Listed here are 22 T cell receptor beta chains from one sample, sequenced in a study of OX40 agonist ivuxolimab in advanced cancers. Assay: immunoSEQ multiplex PCR; the TCRdb copy retains only in-frame clones and omits some. The repertoire holds tens of thousands of clones, with roughly three quarters as singletons. The sequencing used CD4+ or CD8+ T cells sorted from blood, collected in a trial of the OX40 agonist ivuxolimab. The receptors come from an adult with an advanced solid tumor such as melanoma, head and neck, liver or kidney cancer.

The CDR3 sequence is CASRSGQTNQPQHF. CDR3 coding DNA: TGTGCCAGTAGATCGGGACAGACCAATCAGCCCCAGCATTTT. The V call is TRBV19, the J call TRBJ1-5, with TRBD1 matching over 7 bases. The V segment lost 6 bases and the J segment 3 bases; nucleotides outside the gene matches: 5. CDR1 LNHDA and CDR2 SQIVND come from the germline V gene (reference sequence). The CDR3 covers 14 residues.

The V gene is TRBV5-1, the J gene TRBJ2-1, with 9 bases identical to TRBD2. V gave up 3 bases and J gave up 4 bases; unmatched junction bases: 5. This CDR3 contains 15 residues. Germline CDR1 reads SGHRS; CDR2 reads YFSETQ. The CDR3 loop reads CASSSQRGDYNEQFF. CDR3 DNA sequence: TGCGCCAGCAGCTCTCAGCGGGGGGATTACAATGAGCAGTTCTTC.

This clone qualifies as medium-sized (0.01 to 0.1%). This sequence joins TRBV5-1 and TRBJ2-7; 12 nucleotides align to TRBD1. V lost 4 bases, J lost 5 bases, and 7 bases stayed unmatched. Germline lookup yields CDR1 SGHRS and CDR2 YFSETQ. CDR3 size: 15 residues. CDR3 loop: CASSVTGTGGNEQYF. The CDR3 DNA follows: TGCGCCAGCAGCGTCACCGGGACAGGGGGCAACGAGCAGTACTTC.

The chain employs TRBV6-6 and TRBJ2-1, with 10 bases identical to TRBD1. This CDR3 has 13 amino acids. Germline V gives CDR1 MNHNY, CDR2 SVGAGI (reference sequence). Trimming removed 10 bases from V and 2 bases from J; junction bases left unmatched: 2. The CDR3 spells CAIGTGAYNEQFF. The CDR3, as DNA: TGTGCCATCGGGACAGGGGCCTACAATGAGCAGTTCTTC.

The chain has TRBV28 and TRBJ2-5; D unclear. CDR1 is MDHEN, CDR2 SYDVKM, per germline. The V end lost 7 bases, the J end lost 5 bases, and 14 bases lay between the germline ends. This CDR3 spans 13 amino acids. The CDR3, as DNA: TGTGCCAGCAAACCCACAGCAAGGGAGACCCAGTACTTC. Residues: CASKPTARETQYF.

V is TRBV6-1 and J is TRBJ2-7; D is possibly TRBD2 (7 bases). Per the germline V gene, CDR1 is MNHNS and CDR2 is SASEGT. The germline V and J ends were trimmed by 1 base and 1 base, with 20 bases remaining between them. The CDR3 contains 18 residues. The CDR3 is CASSEGNSWSGTSYEQYF. In DNA, the CDR3 is TGTGCCAGCAGTGAAGGCAACTCCTGGAGCGGGACATCCTACGAGCAGTACTTC.

This rearrangement joins TRBV23-1 to TRBJ2-7; D gene unclear. TRBV23-1 is an open reading frame whose function is uncertain. Between the trimmed V and J ends, which lost 3 bases and 3 bases, there was a span of 9 bases. The CDR3 is 13 residues long. The CDR3 reads CASSHTQNYEQYF. CDR3 DNA sequence: TGCGCCAGCAGTCATACACAGAACTACGAGCAGTACTTC.

In its sample, this clone was seen once. This chain connects TRBV5-1 to TRBJ2-7; tentative D call: TRBD2 (5 bases). CDR1 and CDR2 (germline): SGHRS, YFSETQ. The CDR3 length is 13 residues. V was trimmed by 4 bases and J by 2 bases, leaving 10 bases between them. The CDR3 region has the DNA TGCGCCAGCAGCATAGGACTGGCCTACGAGCAGTACTTC. Translation: CASSIGLAYEQYF.

This clone has more than one count but fewer than ten. This chain joins TRBV28 and TRBJ2-5; D possibly uses TRBD1 or TRBD2 (5 bases each). Germline assignment: CDR1 MDHEN and CDR2 SYDVKM. V was shortened by 6 bases and J by 2 bases, with 13 bases between the two germline ends. The CDR3 is made up of 14 amino acids. CDR3 protein: CASSQGTSQETQYF. The CDR3 coding sequence is TGTGCCAGCAGCCAAGGGACCTCACAAGAGACCCAGTACTTC. Variable domain in full (rest from reference TRBV28 and TRBJ2-5): DVKVTQSSRYLVKRTGEKVFLECVQDMDHENMFWYRQDPGLGLRLIYFSYDVKMKEKGDIPEGYSVSREKKERFSLILESASTNQTSMYLCASSQGTSQETQYFGPGTRLLVL.

The chain carries TRBV9 and TRBJ2-1, with D possibly matching TRBD2 (5 bases). This CDR3 region has 13 residues. V shed 0 bases and J shed 7 bases, with 8 bases lying between them. Germline V gives CDR1 SGDLS, CDR2 YYNGEE. The CDR3 DNA reads TGTGCCAGCAGCGTAGGCGAGGGAAATGAGCAGTTCTTC. It codes for CASSVGEGNEQFF.

The chain employs TRBV5-3 and TRBJ2-7; D is unclear. TRBV5-3 is filed as an ORF, its function uncertain. Trimming stripped 4 bases from V and 2 bases from J, with 4 bases between. The CDR3 has 11 residues. The CDR3 protein is CARSPTYEQYF. The CDR3 coding sequence is TGTGCCAGAAGCCCGACCTACGAGCAGTACTTC.

The chain links TRBV7-8 to TRBJ2-3, with D hard to call. Trimming shortened V by 5 bases and J by 0 bases, and 9 bases separated the two germline ends. Germline values: CDR1 SGHVS, CDR2 FQNEAQ. The CDR3 totals 14 residues. CDR3 region: CASSLRPSTDTQYF. In DNA, the CDR3 is TGTGCCAGCAGCCTACGCCCCAGCACAGATACGCAGTATTTT.

This clone was recorded a few times. The rearrangement joins TRBV30 to TRBJ1-5; the D gene is possibly TRBD1 (6 bases). V was cut by 6 bases and J by 3 bases, with 9 bases left in between. Per the germline V gene, CDR1 is GTSNPN and CDR2 is SVGIG (reference sequence). The CDR3 totals 12 residues. This CDR3 is CACGTFNQPQHF. Written as DNA, the CDR3 is TGTGCCTGCGGGACATTCAATCAGCCCCAGCATTTT.

The chain joins TRBV2 to TRBJ1-2; possible D gene TRBD1, 5 bases. The germline V gene encodes CDR1 SNHLY and CDR2 FYNNEI. The CDR3 loop spans 14 amino acids. Deletions cut 5 bases from V and 3 bases from J, with 13 bases between. This CDR3 is CASSLPQGHYGYTF. The CDR3 coding sequence is TGTGCCAGCAGTCTACCTCAGGGACACTATGGCTACACCTTC.

The rearrangement joins TRBV19 to TRBJ2-3, with D hard to call. Germline V lookup: CDR1 LNHDA, CDR2 SQIVND (reference sequence). V was pared by 10 bases and J by 1 base, with 12 bases between. This CDR3 has 13 amino acids. CDR3 in amino acids: CATGLSGTDTQYF. In DNA, the CDR3 is TGTGCCACCGGGCTCTCCGGCACAGATACGCAGTATTTT.

This chain connects TRBV7-2 to TRBJ2-2; D perhaps matches TRBD2 (6 bases). In germline, CDR1 is SGHTA, CDR2 FQGNSA. This CDR3 is 14 amino acids long. V was pared by 5 bases and J by 4 bases, with 11 bases between. CDR3 sequence: CASSPFGGTGELFF. The CDR3, as DNA: TGTGCCAGCAGCCCCTTCGGGGGCACCGGGGAGCTGTTTTTT. Combining the CDR3 with reference TRBV7-2 and TRBJ2-2 gives the whole variable domain GAGVSQSPSNKVTEKGKDVELRCDPISGHTALYWYRQSLGQGLEFLIYFQGNSAPDKSGLPSDRFSAERTGGSVSTLTIQRTQQEDSAVYLCASSPFGGTGELFFGEGSRLTVL.

The V call is TRBV7-2, the J call TRBJ1-1; D remains ambiguous. Looked up from germline, CDR1 is SGHTA and CDR2 is FQGNSA. The CDR3 runs 13 residues. V gave up 2 bases and J gave up 8 bases, with 12 bases separating them. CDR3 bases: TGTGCCAGCAGCTTACCCCAAGTAGGAGAAGCTTTCTTT. This gives the protein CASSLPQVGEAFF.

The CDR3 DNA reads as TGCGCCACCTTGGTGGCAGGGGGTGGCTACACCTTC. This codes for CATLVAGGGYTF. The rearrangement uses TRBV10-2 and TRBJ1-2; 7 bases fit TRBD1. This CDR3 contains 12 residues. Germline V lookup: CDR1 WSHSY, CDR2 SAAADI. The ends lost 10 bases at V and 7 bases at J; junction bases unmatched: 9.

The chain combines TRBV6-5 with TRBJ1-2; 10 bases match TRBD1. Germline values: CDR1 MNHEY, CDR2 SVGAGI. The CDR3 has 16 amino acids. With V trimmed by 1 base and J by 4 bases, 6 bases remained unmatched. CDR3 sequence: CASSYLRTGGGYGYTF. In DNA form, the CDR3 reads TGTGCCAGCAGTTACTTGAGGACAGGGGGTGGCTATGGCTACACCTTC.

This chain uses TRBV18 with TRBJ1-5; D call uncertain. Trimming stripped 6 bases from V and 2 bases from J, with 11 bases between. Germline V gene lookup returns CDR1 KGHSH and CDR2 LQKENI. The CDR3 covers 14 residues. CDR3 DNA: TGTGCCAGCTCGGAGGACGGCCGCAATCAGCCCCAGCATTTT. It codes for CASSEDGRNQPQHF.

This clone was detected ten times or more. The chain links TRBV23-1 to TRBJ2-7; tentatively, D is TRBD1 (6 bases). TRBV23-1 is flagged as an ORF with uncertain function. This CDR3 region has 13 residues. With 1 base removed from V and 6 bases from J, the gap between germline ends came to 10 bases. CDR3 sequence: CASSQWRGGEQYF. In DNA, the CDR3 is TGCGCCAGCAGTCAATGGCGAGGGGGCGAGCAGTACTTC.

The gene calls are TRBV29-1 and TRBJ2-3, with D possibly TRBD2 on 5 matching bases. Germline CDR1 and CDR2: SQVTM and ANQGSEA. Trimming took off 5 bases at V and 2 bases at J, with 17 bases between the two ends. The CDR3 is made up of 15 amino acids. The CDR3: CSVQRRRGYTDTQYF. In DNA, the CDR3 is TGCAGCGTTCAACGGCGGCGAGGGTACACAGATACGCAGTATTTT.